These 17 T cell receptor beta chains were sequenced from one sample in a study of molecular identifiers for immune sequencing clone quantification. TCRdb redid the calling of the PCR reads with MiXCR, one entry per CDR3 protein. The sample has around 40,000 distinct CDR3 sequences, roughly 19% seen once. The sequencing input was naive CD8+ T cells from blood, with Jurkat cell RNA spiked in. Subset here: FACS-sorted CD8+CD4-CCR7+CD45RA+ naive T cells. The receptors were sampled from a human donor in good health. Some libraries in this study had Jurkat cell RNA spiked in.

This clonotype was seen ten or more times. V is TRBV4-3 and J is TRBJ2-5; TRBD2 matches 13 bases. The CDR3 has 15 residues. J was trimmed by 5 bases and V by 3 bases; bases with no gene match: 3. Germline-derived CDR1 and CDR2 are LGHNA and YSLEER. This CDR3 is CASSHGTSGEETQYF. CDR3 in DNA: TGCGCCAGCAGCCACGGGACTAGCGGGGAGGAGACCCAGTACTTC.

This clonotype has a count of ten or more. The J gene is TRBJ2-3, the V gene TRBV7-3, with 9 bases fitting TRBD1. Trimming removed 6 bases from V and 3 bases from J; junction bases left unmatched: 7. This CDR3 comprises 15 residues. Looked up from germline, CDR1 is SGHTA and CDR2 is FQGTGA. CDR3 nucleotide sequence: TGTGCCAGCAGTCAAACAGGGGGCGGGACAGATACGCAGTATTTT. Translated, it gives CASSQTGGGTDTQYF.

As concerns this clonotype: Mismatch with germline at one junction end may stem from a read error. The J gene is TRBJ1-1, the V gene TRBV6-2 or TRBV6-3, with D perhaps matching TRBD1 (5 bases). The CDR3 contains 19 residues. Germline lookup yields CDR1 MNHEY and CDR2 SVGEGT. CDR3 in DNA: TGTGCCAGCAGTTACTCTCCCAGGCAGGGAAGAAATATGAACACTGAAGCCTTCTTT. Its protein product is CASSYSPRQGRNMNTEAFF.

This clonotype was seen at least ten times. CDR3 nucleotides: TGTGCCAGCAGTTACTCCCCTGGGGTCTACGAGCAGTACTTC. Translating gives CASSYSPGVYEQYF. The chain uses TRBV6-5 and TRBJ2-7, with D hard to call. The V end was cut by 0 bases, the J end by 3 bases, with 9 bases between. The germline CDR1 and CDR2 sequences are MNHEY and SVGAGI. CDR3 size: 14 residues.

Comments on this clonotype: A much bigger clone sits one base away, suggesting this may be a read error. This CDR3 is missing its conserved last phenylalanine or tryptophan, likely due to a read error. CDR3 loop: CASSFSTPDQPQHL. The CDR3 nucleotides are TGTGCCAGCAGTTTTTCGACTCCGGATCAGCCCCAGCATCTT. This chain links TRBV27 with TRBJ1-5, with D unclear. Trimming removed 3 bases at V and 5 bases at J, with 11 bases between. The CDR3 has 14 amino acids. Looked up from germline, CDR1 is MNHEY and CDR2 is SMNVEV (reference sequence).

The V gene is TRBV12-3 or TRBV12-4, the J gene TRBJ2-5, with 7 bases identical to TRBD2. V lost 6 bases to trimming and J lost 5 bases; unmatched junction nucleotides: 9. CDR3 length: 14 residues. The CDR3 DNA reads TGTGCCAGCAGGGGAGCGGGGTCCCCGGAGACCCAGTACTTC. Residues: CASRGAGSPETQYF.

There are many counts of this clonotype. V gene TRBV4-1 combines with J gene TRBJ1-1; TRBD1 aligns across 7 bases. This CDR3 is 15 amino acids long. V lost 4 bases and J lost 1; bases outside the gene matches: 6. Germline CDR1 and CDR2: MGHRA and YSYEKL. CDR3 in amino acids: CASSPQGGPNTEAFF. As DNA, the CDR3 is TGCGCCAGCAGCCCCCAGGGGGGGCCGAACACTGAAGCTTTCTTT.

Comments on this clonotype: A much bigger clone sits one base away, suggesting this may be a read error. V usage is TRBV27 and J usage is TRBJ2-7; 9 positions match TRBD1. CDR1 MNHEY and CDR2 SMNVEV come from the germline V gene (reference sequence). This CDR3 is 14 amino acids long. This chain's CDR3 is CASSLRQGGYEQCF. The CDR3 DNA follows: TGTGCCAGCAGTCTAAGACAGGGGGGCTACGAGCAGTGCTTC.

This clonotype was detected many times. The chain employs TRBV5-1 and TRBJ2-1; no reliable D call. The CDR3 extends over 13 amino acids. Germline values: CDR1 SGHRS, CDR2 YFSETQ. V was trimmed by 0 bases and J by 8 bases, leaving 9 bases between them. CDR3 loop: CASSLDAVDEQFF. CDR3 DNA: TGCGCCAGCAGCTTGGATGCGGTCGATGAGCAGTTCTTC.

This clonotype was picked up many times. The V call is TRBV5-6, the J call TRBJ1-1; D not resolved. CDR1 is SGHDT, CDR2 YYEEEE, per germline. This CDR3 region has 12 residues. V lost 4 bases, J lost 6 bases, and 10 bases lay in between. CDR3 sequence reads: CASSLGRAEAFF. In nucleotides, the CDR3 is TGTGCCAGCAGCCTAGGGAGGGCTGAAGCTTTCTTT. The full variable domain, its missing parts supplied by reference TRBV5-6 and TRBJ1-1, is DAGVTQSPTHLIKTRGQQVTLRCSPKSGHDTVSWYQQALGQGPQFIFQYYEEEERQRGNFPDRFSGHQFPNYSSELNVNALLLGDSALYLCASSLGRAEAFFGQGTRLTVV.

At least ten counts were recorded for this clonotype. This chain connects TRBV20-1 to TRBJ2-1; 7 positions match TRBD2. Per germline, CDR1 DFQATT and CDR2 SNEGSKA (reference sequence). Losses at the gene ends were 0 bases for V and 4 bases for J; bases not matched to a gene: 15. The CDR3 consists of 18 residues. As DNA, the CDR3 is TGCAGTGCTAGAGATCCAGTCGGGGCTAGCGGCATGTACAATGAGCAGTTCTTC. It codes for CSARDPVGASGMYNEQFF.

This clonotype has a count of ten or more. The rearrangement links TRBV27 to TRBJ2-7; D may be TRBD1 or TRBD2 (5 bases each). The length of the CDR3 is 14 residues. V lost 8 bases to trimming and J lost 4 bases, with 18 bases between them. Germline loops: CDR1 MNHEY, CDR2 SMNVEV (reference sequence). CDR3 sequence: CASSLRGIAYEQYF. The CDR3 bases are TGTGCCAGCTCGCTGAGGGGTATCGCTTACGAGCAGTACTTC.

Comment on this clonotype: A read error may account for a junction end that differs from germline. The J gene is TRBJ1-4, the V gene TRBV5-3; 7 positions match TRBD1. TRBV5-3 is known as an ORF, though its function is uncertain. The CDR3 length is 15 residues. The CDR3 is CASSFHGTAGEKLFF. DNA for the CDR3: TGTGCCAGCAGCTTTCACGGGACAGCCGGGGAAAAGCTGTTTTTT.

The V gene is TRBV19, the J gene TRBJ2-7, with a possible D match to TRBD1 (6 bases). V lost 9 bases, J lost 4 bases, and 13 bases lay in between. This CDR3 region has 12 residues. From germline, CDR1 is LNHDA and CDR2 SQIVND (reference sequence). The CDR3 loop is CASRDMGYEQYF. CDR3 sequence (DNA): TGTGCCAGCCGGGACATGGGATACGAGCAGTACTTC.

This clonotype is labeled medium-sized. DNA of the CDR3: TGCAGCGTTGAAGACAGGCCCCCTGAAGCTTTCTTT. Its translation is CSVEDRPPEAFF. The chain joins TRBV29-1 to TRBJ1-1; D is undetermined. This CDR3 contains 12 residues. V lost 0 bases and J 6 bases, leaving 8 bases between the germline ends. Germline CDR1 is SQVTM and CDR2 is ANQGSEA.

The chain links TRBV15 to TRBJ2-1, with D maybe TRBD1 (6 bases). Trimming pared 1 base from V and 5 bases from J, leaving 12 bases between. The CDR3 extends over 15 amino acids. CDR1 LNHNV and CDR2 YYDKDF come from the germline V gene (reference sequence). The CDR3 loop is CATSRGRGLHNEQFF. The CDR3 DNA sequence: TGTGCCACCAGCAGAGGCAGGGGCCTTCACAATGAGCAGTTCTTC.

This chain joins TRBV3-1 and TRBJ2-2; D is uncertain. Looked up from germline, CDR1 is LGHDT and CDR2 is YNNKEL (reference sequence). V was clipped by 0 bases and J by 5 bases, with 4 bases between them. The CDR3 spans 13 residues. CDR3 loop: CASSQDTTGELFF. CDR3 DNA: TGTGCCAGCAGCCAAGATACGACCGGGGAGCTGTTTTTT. Based on the CDR3 plus reference TRBV3-1 and TRBJ2-2, the full variable domain is DTAVSQTPKYLVTQMGNDKSIKCEQNLGHDTMYWYKQDSKKFLKIMFSYNNKELIINETVPNRFSPKSPDKAHLNLHINSLELGDSAVYFCASSQDTTGELFFGEGSRLTVL.